The entry below gives a single TCR beta chain sequence along with its context. These data originate in a study of blood T cell repertoires in COVID-19. Background on the study: Sites in the United States, Italy and Spain provided acute and convalescent COVID-19 samples. PBMCs, B-cell-depleted T cells, or T cells were the source of the cDNA or gDNA that made up the material.

Original data processing: For nucleated cells, counts were estimated from reference gene primer amplification. This table comes from immunoSEQ multiplex PCR, and its TCRdb copy is limited to in-frame clones, with some not included. Clone size and the V and J calls come from that table; the DNA yielded D and trimming. The table includes some 260,000 clones, about 80% detected once. This CDR3 spans 17 amino acids. The V gene's germline CDR1 is SGHNT and CDR2 YENEEA. J was trimmed by 1 base and V by 5 bases; bases with no gene match: 7. Sequencing was carried out using peripheral blood. The J gene is TRBJ2-2, the V gene TRBV11-3; 10 nucleotides line up with TRBD1. This receptor was taken from a woman older than 75 with active or convalescent COVID-19. CDR3 region: CASSPRTGGENTGELFF. CDR3 coding DNA: TGTGCCAGCAGCCCCCGGACAGGGGGAGAGAACACCGGGGAGCTGTTTTTT.